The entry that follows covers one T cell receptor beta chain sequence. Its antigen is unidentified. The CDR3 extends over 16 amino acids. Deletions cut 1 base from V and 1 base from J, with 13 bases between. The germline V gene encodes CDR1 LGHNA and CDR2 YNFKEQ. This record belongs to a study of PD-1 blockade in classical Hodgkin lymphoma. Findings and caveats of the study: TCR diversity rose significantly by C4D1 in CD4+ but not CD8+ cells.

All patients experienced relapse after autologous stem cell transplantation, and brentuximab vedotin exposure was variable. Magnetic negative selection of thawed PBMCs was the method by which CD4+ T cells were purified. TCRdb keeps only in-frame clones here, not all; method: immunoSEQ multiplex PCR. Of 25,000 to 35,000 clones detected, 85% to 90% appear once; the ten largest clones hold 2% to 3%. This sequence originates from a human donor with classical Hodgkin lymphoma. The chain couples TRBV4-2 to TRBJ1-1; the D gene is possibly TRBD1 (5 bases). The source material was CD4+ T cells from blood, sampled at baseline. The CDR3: CASSQGGVRANTEAFF. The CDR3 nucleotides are TGTGCCAGCAGCCAAGGAGGCGTCAGGGCGAACACTGAAGCTTTCTTT.